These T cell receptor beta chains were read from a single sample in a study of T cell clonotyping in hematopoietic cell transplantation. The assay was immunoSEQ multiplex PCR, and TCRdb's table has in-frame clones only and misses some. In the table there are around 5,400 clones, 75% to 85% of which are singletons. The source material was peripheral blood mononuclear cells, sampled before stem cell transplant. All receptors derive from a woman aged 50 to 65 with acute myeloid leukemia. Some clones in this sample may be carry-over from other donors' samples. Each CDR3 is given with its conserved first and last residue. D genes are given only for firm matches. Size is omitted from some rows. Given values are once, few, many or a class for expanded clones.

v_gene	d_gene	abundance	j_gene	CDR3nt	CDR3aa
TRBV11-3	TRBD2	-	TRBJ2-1	TGTGCCAGCCCGGGGACTAGCATGTTCTTC	CASPGTSMFF
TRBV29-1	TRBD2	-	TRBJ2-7	TGCAGCGTTGTCCAAGGGACTAACTCCTACGAGCAGTACTTC	CSVVQGTNSYEQYF
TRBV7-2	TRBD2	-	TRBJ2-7	TGTGCCAGCAGCCCTATGACTAGCGGGAGGGAAGAGCAGTACTTC	CASSPMTSGREEQYF
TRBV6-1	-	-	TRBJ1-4	TGTGCCAGCAGGGACGGCCGACATCGAGGCGAAAAACTGTTTTTT	CASRDGRHRGEKLFF
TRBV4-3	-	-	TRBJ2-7	TGCGCCAGCAGCCAAGATTTCGGGGAAAGCTCCTACGAGCAGTACTTC	CASSQDFGESSYEQYF
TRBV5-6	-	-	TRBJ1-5	TGTGCCAGCAGCTTCCACGGGTTCAATCAGCCCCAGCATTTT	CASSFHGFNQPQHF
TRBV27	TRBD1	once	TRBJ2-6	TGTGCCAGCAGTCTTCTAACAGGGGGCATCTCTGGGGCCAACGTCCTGACTTTC	CASSLLTGGISGANVLTF
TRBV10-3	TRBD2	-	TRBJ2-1	TGTGCCACCGGGGGGACTAGCGGGAGGAACTACTCCTACAATGAGCAGTTCTTC	CATGGTSGRNYSYNEQFF
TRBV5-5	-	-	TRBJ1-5	TGTGCCAGCAGCCCTCGGGATCAGCCCCAGCATTTT	CASSPRDQPQHF
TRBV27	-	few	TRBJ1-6	TGTGCCAGCAGTTTATCGAGTCTTGACAGGACCTATAATTCACCCCTCCACTTT	CASSLSSLDRTYNSPLHF
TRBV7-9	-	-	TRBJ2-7	TGTGCCAGCCGGTTCGGTCACGAGCAGTACTTC	CASRFGHEQYF
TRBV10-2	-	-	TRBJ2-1	TGCGCCAGCCACCTGTCGTCTGGGGACAATGAGCAGTTCTTC	CASHLSSGDNEQFF
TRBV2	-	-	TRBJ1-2	TGTGCCAGCAGTGAATCGCCGGGGGGGGTCTATGGCTACACCTTC	CASSESPGGVYGYTF
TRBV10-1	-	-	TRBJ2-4	TGCGCCAGCAGTGAGTCGAGCTTTGGGGCCAAAAACATTCAGTACTTC	CASSESSFGAKNIQYF
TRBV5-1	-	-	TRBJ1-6	TGCGCCAGCAGCTTGGTGGGGACGGGATACTCACCCCTCCACTTT	CASSLVGTGYSPLHF
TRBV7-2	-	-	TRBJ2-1	TGTGCCAGCAGCTCTCCGACTACTGCAAAGCAGTTCTTC	CASSSPTTAKQFF
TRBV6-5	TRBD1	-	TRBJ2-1	TGTGCCAGCAGACGGGACAGCTTCAATGAGCAGTTCTTC	CASRRDSFNEQFF
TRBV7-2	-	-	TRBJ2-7	TGTGCCAGCAGCCCCAGACCCACTTACGAGCAGTACTTC	CASSPRPTYEQYF
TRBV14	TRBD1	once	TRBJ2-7	TGTGCCAGCAGCCCCCACAGGGGCCCCCCGGGCTACGAGCAGTACTTC	CASSPHRGPPGYEQYF
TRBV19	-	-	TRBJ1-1	TGTGCCAGTAGTATAGGGGGCGGCACTGAAGCTTTCTTT	CASSIGGGTEAFF
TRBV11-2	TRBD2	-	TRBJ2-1	TGTGCCAGCAGCTTACTACTAGCGGGAGGGATTGAGCAGTTCTTC	CASSLLLAGGIEQFF
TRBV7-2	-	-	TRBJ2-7	TGTGCCAGCAGCTCCGGACAGACACGGCAGTACTTC	CASSSGQTRQYF
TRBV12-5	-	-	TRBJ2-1	TGTGCTAGTAAATCGGCTAGCGTCAATGAGCAGTTCTTC	CASKSASVNEQFF
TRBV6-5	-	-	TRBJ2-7	TGTGCCAGCAGTTACTTTCAAGGGGGCTCCTACGAGCAGTACTTC	CASSYFQGGSYEQYF
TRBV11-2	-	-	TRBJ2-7	TGCGCCAGCAGCCCAGGCCGGGGACAGTACTTC	CASSPGRGQYF
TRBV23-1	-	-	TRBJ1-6	TGCGCCAGCAGTCGGCAGGGTGCACCCCTCCACTTT	CASSRQGAPLHF
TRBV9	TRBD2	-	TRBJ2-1	TGTGCCAGCAGCGAGAGCGGGGGGCTATACAATGAGCAGTTCTTC	CASSESGGLYNEQFF
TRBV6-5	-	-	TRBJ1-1	TGTGCCAGCAGTTACTCTGGGACAACCGAAGCTTTCTTT	CASSYSGTTEAFF